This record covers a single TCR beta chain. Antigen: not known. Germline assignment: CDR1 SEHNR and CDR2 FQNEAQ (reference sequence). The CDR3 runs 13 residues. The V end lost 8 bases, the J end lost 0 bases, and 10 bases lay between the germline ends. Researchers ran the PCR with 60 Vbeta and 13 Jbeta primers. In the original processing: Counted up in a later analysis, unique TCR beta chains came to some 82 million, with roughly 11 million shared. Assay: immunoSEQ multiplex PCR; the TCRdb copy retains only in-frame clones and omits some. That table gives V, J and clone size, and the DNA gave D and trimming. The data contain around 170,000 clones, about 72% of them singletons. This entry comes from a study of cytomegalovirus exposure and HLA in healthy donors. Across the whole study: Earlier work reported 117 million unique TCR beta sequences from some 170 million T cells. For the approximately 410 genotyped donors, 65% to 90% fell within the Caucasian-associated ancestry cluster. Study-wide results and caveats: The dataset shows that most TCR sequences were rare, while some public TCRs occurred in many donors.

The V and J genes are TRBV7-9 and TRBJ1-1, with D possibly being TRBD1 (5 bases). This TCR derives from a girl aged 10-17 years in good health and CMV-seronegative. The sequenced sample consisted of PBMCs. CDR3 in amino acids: CASGREMNTEAFF. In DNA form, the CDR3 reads TGTGCCAGCGGCAGGGAAATGAACACTGAAGCTTTCTTT.